This TCR beta chain was sequenced for a study of cytomegalovirus exposure and HLA in healthy donors. Broader study findings: Per a later analysis, HLA-associated TCR beta chains showed more clonal expansion than other, equally common TCR beta chains.

Turning to this clone: The antigen is not known.

Amplification used 60 Vbeta primers and 13 Jbeta primers. The protocol was immunoSEQ multiplex PCR, while the TCRdb copy is restricted to in-frame clones and leaves out a portion. The sample table sets out 150,000 to 200,000 clones. The CDR3 extends over 17 amino acids. The germline V gene has CDR1 KGHSH and CDR2 LQKENI. Trimming pared 1 base from V and 0 bases from J, leaving 15 bases between. The TCR comes from a woman aged 60-70 years in good health and CMV-seronegative. The chain recombines TRBV18 with TRBJ1-1; D unclear. The sample taken for sequencing was PBMCs. The CDR3 is CASSPRGGQIMNTEAFF. CDR3 DNA sequence: TGTGCCAGCTCACCACGGGGAGGTCAAATCATGAACACTGAAGCTTTCTTT.